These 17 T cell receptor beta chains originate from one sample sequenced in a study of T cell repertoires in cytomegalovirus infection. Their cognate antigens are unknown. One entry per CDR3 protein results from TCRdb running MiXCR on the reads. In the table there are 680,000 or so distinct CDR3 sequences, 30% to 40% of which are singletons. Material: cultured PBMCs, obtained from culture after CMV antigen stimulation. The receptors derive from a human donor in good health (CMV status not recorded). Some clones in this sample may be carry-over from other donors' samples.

The CDR3: CSAPGTSGRGMDQETQYF. CDR3 sequence (DNA): TGCAGTGCCCCCGGGACTAGCGGGAGAGGGATGGACCAAGAGACCCAGTACTTC. This chain joins TRBV20-1 and TRBJ2-5; 14 positions match TRBD2. With 6 bases clipped from V and 0 bases from J, the junction kept 12 bases outside the gene matches. This CDR3 has 18 residues. Germline V gene sequence: CDR1 DFQATT, CDR2 SNEGSKA (reference sequence).

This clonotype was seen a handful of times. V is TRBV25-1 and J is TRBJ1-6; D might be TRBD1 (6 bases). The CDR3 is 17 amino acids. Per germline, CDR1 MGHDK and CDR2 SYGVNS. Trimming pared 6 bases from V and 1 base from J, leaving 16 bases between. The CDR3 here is CASSDMGGQSYNSPLHF. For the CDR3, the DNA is TGTGCCAGCAGCGATATGGGGGGCCAATCCTATAATTCACCCCTCCACTTT.

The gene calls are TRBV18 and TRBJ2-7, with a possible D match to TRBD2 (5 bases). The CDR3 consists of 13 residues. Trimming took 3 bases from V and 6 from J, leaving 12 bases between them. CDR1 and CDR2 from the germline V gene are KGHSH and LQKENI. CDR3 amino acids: CASSPAMEVEQYF. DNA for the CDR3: TGTGCCAGCTCACCCGCGATGGAGGTCGAGCAGTACTTC.

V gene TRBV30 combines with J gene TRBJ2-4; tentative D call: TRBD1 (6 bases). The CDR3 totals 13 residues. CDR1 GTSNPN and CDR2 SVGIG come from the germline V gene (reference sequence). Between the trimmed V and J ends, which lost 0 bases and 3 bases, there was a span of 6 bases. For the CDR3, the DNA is TGTGCCTGGAGTGTACAGGGCAAAAACATTCAGTACTTC. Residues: CAWSVQGKNIQYF.

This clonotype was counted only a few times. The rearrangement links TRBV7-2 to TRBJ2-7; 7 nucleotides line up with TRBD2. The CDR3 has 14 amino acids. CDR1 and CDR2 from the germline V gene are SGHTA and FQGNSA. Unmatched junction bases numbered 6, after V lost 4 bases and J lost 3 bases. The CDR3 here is CASSSPAGNYEQYF. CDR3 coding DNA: TGTGCCAGCAGCTCCCCAGCGGGGAACTACGAGCAGTACTTC. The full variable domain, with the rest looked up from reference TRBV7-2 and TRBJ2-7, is GAGVSQSPSNKVTEKGKDVELRCDPISGHTALYWYRQSLGQGLEFLIYFQGNSAPDKSGLPSDRFSAERTGGSVSTLTIQRTQQEDSAVYLCASSSPAGNYEQYFGPGTRLTVT.

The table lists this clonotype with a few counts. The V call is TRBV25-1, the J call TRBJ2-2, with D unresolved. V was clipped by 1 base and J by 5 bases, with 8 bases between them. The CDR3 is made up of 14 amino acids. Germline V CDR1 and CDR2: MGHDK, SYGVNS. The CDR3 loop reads CASSEFGRTGELFF. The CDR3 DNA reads TGTGCCAGCAGTGAATTTGGTAGAACCGGGGAGCTGTTTTTT.

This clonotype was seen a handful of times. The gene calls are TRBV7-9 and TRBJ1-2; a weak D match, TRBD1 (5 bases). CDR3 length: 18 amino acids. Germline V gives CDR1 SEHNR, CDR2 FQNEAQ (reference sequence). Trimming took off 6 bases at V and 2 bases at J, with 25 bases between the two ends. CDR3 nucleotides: TGTGCCAGCAGTCCTGGCCGCGGGGCAGGGCAGGGCAACTATGGCTACACCTTC. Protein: CASSPGRGAGQGNYGYTF.

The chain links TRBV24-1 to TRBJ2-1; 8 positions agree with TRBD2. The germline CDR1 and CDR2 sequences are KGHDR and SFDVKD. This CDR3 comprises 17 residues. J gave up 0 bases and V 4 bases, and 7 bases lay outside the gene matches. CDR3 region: CATSDPTSGPSYNEQFF. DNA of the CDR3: TGTGCCACCAGTGACCCCACTAGCGGACCCTCCTACAATGAGCAGTTCTTC.

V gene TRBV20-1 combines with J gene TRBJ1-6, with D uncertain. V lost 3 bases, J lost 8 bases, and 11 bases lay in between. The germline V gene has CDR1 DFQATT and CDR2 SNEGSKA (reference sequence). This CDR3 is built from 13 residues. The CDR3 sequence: CSARGPSDSPLHF. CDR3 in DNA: TGCAGTGCTAGGGGCCCCAGTGATTCACCCCTCCACTTT.

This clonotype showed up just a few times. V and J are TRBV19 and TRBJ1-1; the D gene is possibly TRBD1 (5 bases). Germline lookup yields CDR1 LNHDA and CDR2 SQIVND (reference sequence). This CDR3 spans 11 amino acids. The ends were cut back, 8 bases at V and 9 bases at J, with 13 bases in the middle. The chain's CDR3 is CASYYGGKAFF. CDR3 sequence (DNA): TGTGCCAGTTATTATGGGGGAAAAGCTTTCTTT.

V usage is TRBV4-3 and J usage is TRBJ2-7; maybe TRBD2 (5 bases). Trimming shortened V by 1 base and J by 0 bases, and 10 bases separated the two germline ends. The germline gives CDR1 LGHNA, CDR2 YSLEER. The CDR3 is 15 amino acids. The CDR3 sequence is CASSQGRGDSYEQYF. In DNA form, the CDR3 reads TGCGCCAGCAGCCAAGGCCGGGGAGACTCCTACGAGCAGTACTTC.

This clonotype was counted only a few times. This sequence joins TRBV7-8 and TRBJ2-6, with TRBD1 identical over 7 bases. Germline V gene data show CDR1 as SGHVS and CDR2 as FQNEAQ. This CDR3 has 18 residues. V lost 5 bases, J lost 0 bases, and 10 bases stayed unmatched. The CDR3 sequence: CASSMRQGFSSGANVLTF. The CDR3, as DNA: TGTGCCAGCAGCATGAGACAGGGTTTCTCCTCTGGGGCCAACGTCCTGACTTTC.

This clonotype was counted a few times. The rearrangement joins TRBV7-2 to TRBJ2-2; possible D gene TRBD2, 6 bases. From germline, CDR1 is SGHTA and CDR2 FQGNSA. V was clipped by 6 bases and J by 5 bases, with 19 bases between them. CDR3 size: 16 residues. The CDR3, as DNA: TGTGCCAGCAGACCCCGAGGGGCGGGGCGGACCGGGGAGCTGTTTTTT. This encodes CASRPRGAGRTGELFF.

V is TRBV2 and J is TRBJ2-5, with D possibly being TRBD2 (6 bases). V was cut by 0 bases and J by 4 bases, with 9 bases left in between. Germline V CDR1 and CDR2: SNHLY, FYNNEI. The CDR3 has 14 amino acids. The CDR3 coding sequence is TGTGCCAGCAGTGAAGCTAGCGGCGGAGAGACCCAGTACTTC. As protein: CASSEASGGETQYF.

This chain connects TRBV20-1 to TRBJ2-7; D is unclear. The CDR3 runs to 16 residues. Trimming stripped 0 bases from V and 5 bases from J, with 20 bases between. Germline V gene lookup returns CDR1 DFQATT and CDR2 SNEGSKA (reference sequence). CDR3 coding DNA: TGCAGTGCTAGAGACCCCACTTGGTATCAGTATGACGAGCAGTACTTC. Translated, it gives CSARDPTWYQYDEQYF.

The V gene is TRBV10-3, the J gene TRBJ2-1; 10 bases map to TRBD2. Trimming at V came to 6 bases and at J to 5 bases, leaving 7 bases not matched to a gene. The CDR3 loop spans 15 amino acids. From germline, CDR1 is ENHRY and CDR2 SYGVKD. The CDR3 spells CAISSTSGTNNEQFF. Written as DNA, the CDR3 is TGTGCCATCAGCTCCACTAGCGGGACGAACAATGAGCAGTTCTTC.

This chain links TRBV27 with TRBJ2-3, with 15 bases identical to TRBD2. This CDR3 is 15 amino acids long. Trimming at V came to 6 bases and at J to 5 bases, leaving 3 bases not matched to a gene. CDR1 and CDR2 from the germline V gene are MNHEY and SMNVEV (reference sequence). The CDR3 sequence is CASRRGLAGGDTQYF. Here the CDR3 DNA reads TGTGCCAGCAGGAGGGGACTAGCGGGGGGAGATACGCAGTATTTT.